Presented here are 16 T cell receptor beta chains from one specimen sequenced in a study of blood T cell repertoires in COVID-19 (dated by TCRdb to 2020 to 2021). To prepare the library, the immunoSEQ multiplex PCR assay was applied. What TCRdb holds here is the immuneACCESS table cut down to in-frame rearrangements. Part of the clones is not present; checked against another copy, under half of the missing clones reflect an unresolved V gene, and the others are unexplained. A total of about 240,000 clones appear in this sample, approximately 86% of them only once. The ten largest account for about 3.3% of the sample. Material: PBMCs or T cells enriched from blood (not recorded which). These receptors came from a woman aged 40 to 50 with acute COVID-19.

The J gene is TRBJ2-5, the V gene TRBV30; D perhaps matches TRBD1 (5 bases). This CDR3 is built from 13 residues. The germline CDR1 and CDR2 sequences are GTSNPN and SVGIG (reference sequence). V was clipped by 0 bases and J by 1 base, with 6 bases between them. CDR3 sequence: CAWSVTVQETQYF. CDR3 in DNA: TGTGCCTGGAGTGTGACAGTCCAAGAGACCCAGTACTTC.

This chain uses TRBV28 with TRBJ1-1; 9 bases map to TRBD1. J gave up 7 bases and V 5 bases, and 11 bases lay outside the gene matches. The CDR3 is 15 amino acids. From germline, CDR1 is MDHEN and CDR2 SYDVKM. The CDR3 DNA is TGTGCCAGCAGTCCAACACAGGGGGCCTTCGATGAAGCTTTCTTT. The encoded protein is CASSPTQGAFDEAFF.

The rearrangement joins TRBV9 to TRBJ1-4; D uncertain. The CDR3 length is 16 residues. The V gene lost 3 bases and the J gene lost 2 bases, with 14 bases spanning the gap. Germline assignment: CDR1 SGDLS and CDR2 YYNGEE. DNA for the CDR3: TGTGCCAGCAGCGCCTCCCCCGGGGTGACTAATGAAAAACTGTTTTTT. It specifies CASSASPGVTNEKLFF.

This clone was recorded only once. This sequence joins TRBV14 and TRBJ2-4, with D possibly being TRBD1 (7 bases). The germline V gene has CDR1 SGHDN and CDR2 FVKESK. This CDR3 spans 16 amino acids. V was pared by 4 bases and J by 0 bases, with 13 bases between. DNA for the CDR3: TGTGCCAGCAGCCGCGGGACAGAGCTAGCCAAAAACATTCAGTACTTC. Protein sequence: CASSRGTELAKNIQYF.

A few counts support this clone. The chain carries TRBV5-4 and TRBJ1-2, with a tentative D call TRBD1 (6 bases). Looked up from germline, CDR1 is SGHNT and CDR2 is YYREEE (reference sequence). The CDR3 runs 12 residues. V dropped 6 bases and J dropped 4 bases, with 10 bases sitting between them. CDR3 DNA sequence: TGTGCCAGCAAGGGGGGGGTCTATGGCTACACCTTC. Protein sequence: CASKGGVYGYTF.

The chain joins TRBV4-1 to TRBJ2-5, with 14 bases matching TRBD2. There are 16 residues in the CDR3. The trim removed 1 base at V and 6 bases at J, leaving 4 bases unmatched. Germline V gene sequence: CDR1 MGHRA, CDR2 YSYEKL. CDR3 DNA sequence: TGCGCCAGCAGCCAAGCCGGGACTAGCGGGAGTAAGACCCAGTACTTC. This encodes CASSQAGTSGSKTQYF.

This clone was counted between two and nine times. The CDR3 DNA reads TGTGCCAGCAGCTTAAAAGGCGGGGGTGACTACAATGAGCAGTTCTTC. Encoded protein: CASSLKGGGDYNEQFF. The chain uses TRBV7-9 and TRBJ2-1; 7 nucleotides agree with TRBD2. The CDR3 runs to 16 residues. Germline CDR1 reads SEHNR; CDR2 reads FQNEAQ (reference sequence). V gave up 2 bases and J gave up 3 bases; unmatched junction bases: 7.

This clone has more than one count but fewer than ten. The rearrangement uses TRBV5-1 and TRBJ2-7; a possible D gene is TRBD2 (5 bases). Trimming stripped 0 bases from V and 2 bases from J, with 6 bases between. The CDR3 totals 13 residues. CDR1 is SGHRS and CDR2 is YFSETQ in the germline V gene. The CDR3 reads CASSLDGTYEQYF. The CDR3 DNA reads TGCGCCAGCAGCTTGGACGGGACCTACGAGCAGTACTTC.

The chain carries TRBV7-3 and TRBJ2-1; 8 bases fit TRBD2. The trim removed 5 bases at V and 6 bases at J, leaving 3 bases unmatched. CDR1 and CDR2 (germline): SGHTA, FQGTGA. This CDR3 has 13 residues. The CDR3 DNA reads as TGTGCCAGCAGCAACGGACTAGCCAATGAGCAGTTCTTC. Amino acid sequence: CASSNGLANEQFF.

The rearrangement joins TRBV19 to TRBJ2-7; D perhaps matches TRBD1 (6 bases). The CDR3 consists of 13 residues. CDR1 LNHDA and CDR2 SQIVND come from the germline V gene (reference sequence). V was trimmed by 5 bases and J by 2 bases, leaving 10 bases between them. DNA for the CDR3: TGTGCCAGTAGTTACAGGGACCCCTACGAGCAGTACTTC. Encoded protein: CASSYRDPYEQYF.

CDR3 bases: TGTGCCAGCAGCCAAGATTCAGGGGGCTGGACAGATACGCAGTATTTT. This gives the protein CASSQDSGGWTDTQYF. The gene calls are TRBV3-1 (or the pseudogene TRBV3-2) and TRBJ2-3; 8 nucleotides match TRBD1. CDR1 LGHDT and CDR2 YNNKEL come from the germline V gene (reference sequence). The J segment lost 3 bases and the V segment lost 0 bases, leaving 5 bases of the junction unmatched. The CDR3 consists of 16 residues.

This rearrangement joins TRBV29-1 to TRBJ2-7; possible D gene TRBD2, 5 bases. Trimming took 7 bases from V and 4 from J, leaving 11 bases between them. Germline-derived CDR1 and CDR2 are SQVTM and ANQGSEA. The CDR3 covers 11 residues. The CDR3 loop reads CSAIREYEQYF. The CDR3 nucleotides are TGCAGCGCCATAAGGGAGTACGAGCAGTACTTC.

On this clone: This same CDR3 is encoded by further DNA sequences in the sample. The chain has TRBV9 and TRBJ2-1; tentative D call: TRBD2 (6 bases). CDR3 length: 16 amino acids. In germline, CDR1 is SGDLS, CDR2 YYNGEE. V lost 0 bases and J 0 bases, leaving 10 bases between the germline ends. The CDR3 is CASSVGLGSSYNEQFF. DNA of the CDR3: TGTGCCAGCAGCGTAGGTCTCGGGAGCTCCTACAATGAGCAGTTCTTC.

The V gene is TRBV7-6, the J gene TRBJ2-7; a possible D gene is TRBD2 (5 bases). The germline V gene encodes CDR1 SGHVS and CDR2 FNYEAQ. V was shortened by 3 bases and J by 6 bases, with 6 bases between the two germline ends. CDR3 length: 11 residues. CDR3 in DNA: TGTGCCAGCAGCTTCGCGGGCGAGCAGTACTTC. Encoded protein: CASSFAGEQYF.

V usage is TRBV4-2 and J usage is TRBJ2-7; the D is unclear. CDR1 and CDR2 from the germline V gene are LGHNA and YNFKEQ. This CDR3 has 14 residues. The ends were cut back, 1 base at V and 2 bases at J, with 9 bases in the middle. CDR3 nucleotide sequence: TGTGCCAGCAGCCAAGTACATGCAACCTACGAGCAGTACTTC. Translating gives CASSQVHATYEQYF.

The rearrangement links TRBV6-5 to TRBJ1-2, with no clear D. The germline V gene encodes CDR1 MNHEY and CDR2 SVGAGI. The V end was cut by 0 bases, the J end by 7 bases, with 15 bases between. The CDR3 contains 15 residues. Here the CDR3 DNA reads TGTGCCAGCAGTTACTCGCATAGAATTTTTACTGGCTACACCTTC. Protein product: CASSYSHRIFTGYTF.